This T cell receptor (beta chain) was recovered during a study of cytomegalovirus exposure and HLA in healthy donors. The CDR3 covers 16 residues. The ends lost 5 bases at V and 1 base at J; junction bases unmatched: 7. Germline V gene sequence: CDR1 SGHTA, CDR2 FQGNSA. 60 Vbeta and 13 Jbeta primers were used in PCR. The table came from immunoSEQ multiplex PCR; TCRdb's copy has only in-frame clones and leaves some out. The repertoire holds 200,000 to 250,000 clones, with approximately 87% as singletons. V is TRBV7-2 and J is TRBJ2-4; 8 nucleotides agree with TRBD2. The sequencing sample was made of PBMCs. The source is a human donor in good health. The DNA of the CDR3 is TGTGCCAGCAGCGTGACCGGGACTAGGGCCAAAAACATTCAGTACTTC. Its translation: CASSVTGTRAKNIQYF.